One sample yielded the 31 T cell receptor beta chains listed below, sequenced in a study of blood T cell repertoires in COVID-19. Assay used: immunoSEQ multiplex PCR; TCRdb lists only in-frame clones, some missing. The data contain tens of thousands of clones, around 68% of them singletons. Sequenced sample: peripheral blood. These receptor sequences come from a woman in her sixties or seventies with acute or convalescent COVID-19.

The sample holds a few counts of this clone. The chain uses TRBV6-5 and TRBJ2-1, with 7 nucleotides matching TRBD2. This CDR3 contains 15 residues. The V and J ends lost 4 bases and 6 bases, in that order; junction bases with no gene match: 9. Germline V gene sequence: CDR1 MNHEY, CDR2 SVGAGI. CDR3 loop: CASSSSPGGVNEQFF. As DNA, the CDR3 is TGTGCCAGCAGTTCGTCTCCTGGGGGGGTCAATGAGCAGTTCTTC.

In its sample, this clone was seen a few times. This chain connects TRBV28 to TRBJ2-2; 7 bases are shared with TRBD2. The CDR3 is made up of 15 amino acids. The germline CDR1 and CDR2 sequences are MDHEN and SYDVKM. With V trimmed by 6 bases and J by 6 bases, 10 bases remained unmatched. In nucleotides, the CDR3 is TGTGCCAGCAGCGATATTCAGACTAGCCCCGGGGAGCTGTTTTTT. Residues: CASSDIQTSPGELFF.

In this sample, this clone turned up a few times. The chain recombines TRBV5-1 with TRBJ2-7; perhaps TRBD1 as D (6 bases). V was pared by 3 bases and J by 3 bases, with 19 bases between. Germline CDR1 and CDR2: SGHRS and YFSETQ. The CDR3 covers 16 residues. Written as DNA, the CDR3 is TGCGCCAGCAGCTGGGTCACGACAGGTCTTATCTACGAGCAGTACTTC. Residues: CASSWVTTGLIYEQYF. The complete variable domain, with remaining parts taken from reference TRBV5-1 and TRBJ2-7, reads KAGVTQTPRYLIKTRGQQVTLSCSPISGHRSVSWYQQTPGQGLQFLFEYFSETQRNKGNFPGRFSGRQFSNSRSEMNVSTLELGDSALYLCASSWVTTGLIYEQYFGPGTRLTVT.

The CDR3 protein is CASSPDPWGAEAFF. CDR3 nucleotides: TGTGCCAGCAGCCCGGATCCCTGGGGGGCTGAAGCTTTCTTT. The chain is built from TRBV6-2 or TRBV6-3 and TRBJ1-1; weak D call: TRBD1 (5 bases). This CDR3 comprises 14 residues. Germline V gives CDR1 MNHEY, CDR2 SVGEGT. V lost 6 bases and J lost 6, with 17 bases in between.

J is TRBJ2-3 and V is TRBV5-1; 9 nucleotides line up with TRBD1. The CDR3 spans 18 residues. Germline V gene sequence: CDR1 SGHRS, CDR2 YFSETQ. The J segment lost 3 bases and the V segment lost 0 bases, leaving 11 bases of the junction unmatched. CDR3 coding DNA: TGCGCCAGCAGCTTGGTCCCGGGACAGGGTTTGAGGACAGATACGCAGTATTTT. It specifies CASSLVPGQGLRTDTQYF.

This clone was picked up a small number of times. The chain couples TRBV27 to TRBJ1-1, with 9 bases lining up with TRBD1. The V gene's germline CDR1 is MNHEY and CDR2 SMNVEV (reference sequence). The junction had 14 bases not matched to a gene; V was cut back by 10 bases and J by 11 bases. The CDR3 is 13 amino acids. The CDR3 DNA follows: TGTGCCACCTCTCGGGGACAGGGAAGTTCGGCTTTCTTT. This sequence encodes CATSRGQGSSAFF.

This clone was detected once. This chain connects TRBV7-9 to TRBJ1-5, with 9 bases aligning to TRBD1. Germline values: CDR1 SEHNR, CDR2 FQNEAQ (reference sequence). V shed 1 base, J shed 3 bases, and the junction held 4 bases outside the gene matches. The CDR3 sequence is 16 residues long. The CDR3 nucleotides read TGTGCCAGCAGCTTAGGGACAGGGGTAGCCAATCAGCCCCAGCATTTT. Protein: CASSLGTGVANQPQHF.

This clone showed up just a few times. V and J are TRBV6-2 or TRBV6-3 and TRBJ1-2, with 9 bases lining up with TRBD1. CDR3 size: 13 residues. With V trimmed by 2 bases and J by 8 bases, 3 bases remained unmatched. Germline V gives CDR1 MNHEY, CDR2 SVGEGT. The chain's CDR3 is CASSYGTGQGYTF. CDR3 sequence (DNA): TGTGCCAGCAGTTACGGGACAGGGCAAGGCTACACCTTC.

In this sample, this clone turned up once. The V and J genes are TRBV3-1 (or the pseudogene TRBV3-2) and TRBJ2-3; TRBD2 agrees at 7 bases. There are 15 residues in the CDR3. Germline V CDR1 and CDR2: LGHDT, YNNKEL (reference sequence). V trimming: 7 bases; J trimming: 2 bases; junction bases outside the gene matches: 9. The CDR3 sequence: CASTPRGGSTDTQYF. The CDR3 DNA is TGTGCCAGCACCCCCCGGGGAGGGTCCACAGATACGCAGTATTTT.

V usage is TRBV20-1 and J usage is TRBJ2-3, with 7 bases fitting TRBD2. This CDR3 contains 14 residues. V gave up 3 bases and J gave up 0 bases; unmatched junction bases: 3. In germline, CDR1 is DFQATT, CDR2 SNEGSKA (reference sequence). The CDR3 region is CSASLRGSTDTQYF. CDR3 DNA sequence: TGCAGTGCTAGTTTGCGGGGGAGCACAGATACGCAGTATTTT.

This clone turned up a few times. The chain uses TRBV19 and TRBJ2-1; D possibly corresponds to TRBD2 (7 bases). Trimming removed 6 bases at V and 4 bases at J, with 22 bases between. Germline V gives CDR1 LNHDA, CDR2 SQIVND (reference sequence). CDR3 length: 17 residues. This CDR3 is CASSNGGSGGPYNEQFF. In DNA form, the CDR3 reads TGTGCCAGTAGCAACGGGGGTTCGGGGGGCCCATACAATGAGCAGTTCTTC.

This chain connects TRBV5-4 to TRBJ1-1, with D perhaps matching TRBD1 (6 bases). V was cut by 5 bases and J by 5 bases, with 19 bases left in between. The CDR3 covers 15 residues. In germline, CDR1 is SGHNT, CDR2 YYREEE (reference sequence). The CDR3 DNA sequence: TGTGCCAGCAGATCTGGGGGGGCAGCCGAAACTGAAGCTTTCTTT. Protein: CASRSGGAAETEAFF.

The J gene is TRBJ1-2, the V gene TRBV11-3; 8 positions agree with TRBD1. The CDR3 extends over 14 amino acids. V trimming: 4 bases; J trimming: 7 bases; junction bases outside the gene matches: 8. CDR1 and CDR2 from the germline V gene are SGHNT and YENEEA. The chain's CDR3 is CASSSRGQVSGYTF. In DNA form, the CDR3 reads TGTGCCAGCAGCTCAAGGGGACAGGTGTCTGGCTACACCTTC.

This chain connects TRBV23-1 to TRBJ2-7; possibly TRBD2 for D (6 bases). TRBV23-1 is treated as an ORF (open reading frame) with a function not yet certain. The CDR3 spans 15 residues. Deletions cut 0 bases from V and 0 bases from J, with 9 bases between. CDR3: CASSQSRDSSYEQYF. CDR3 coding DNA: TGCGCCAGCAGTCAATCGCGGGACTCCTCCTACGAGCAGTACTTC.

V gene TRBV2 combines with J gene TRBJ2-7, with 7 bases aligning to TRBD1. Looked up from germline, CDR1 is SNHLY and CDR2 is FYNNEI. V was pared by 1 base and J by 4 bases, with 4 bases of the junction left unmatched. CDR3 length: 14 amino acids. The CDR3 DNA follows: TGTGCCAGCAGTGAAGAGGCAGGGGGTTACGAGCAGTACTTC. Protein: CASSEEAGGYEQYF.

In this sample, this clone turned up once. This sequence joins TRBV29-1 and TRBJ2-1; D perhaps matches TRBD2 (5 bases). In germline, CDR1 is SQVTM, CDR2 ANQGSEA. V was clipped by 3 bases and J by 9 bases, with 12 bases between them. CDR3 length: 12 residues. CDR3 amino acids: CSVEGSGSEQFF. In DNA, the CDR3 is TGCAGCGTTGAGGGTTCGGGGAGTGAGCAGTTCTTC.

Here the CDR3 reads CASSQGKRTNTGELFF. CDR3 nucleotides: TGTGCCAGCAGCCAAGGCAAGCGGACCAACACCGGGGAGCTGTTTTTT. This chain uses TRBV4-2 with TRBJ2-2; D perhaps matches TRBD2 (5 bases). CDR1 is LGHNA and CDR2 is YNFKEQ in the germline V gene. There are 16 residues in the CDR3. Trimming pared 1 base from V and 2 bases from J, leaving 11 bases between.

This clone has more than one count but fewer than ten. This likely comes from a read error, as the CDR3 has no conserved phenylalanine or tryptophan at its end. Because the CDR3's place on the DNA is in doubt, the DNA is left out and the CDR3 is given as listed by TCRdb. The V call is TRBV5-1, the J call TRBJ2-7; the table assigns TRBD1, which was not confirmed against the DNA. The CDR3 sequence runs 9 residues, both termini included. Germline values: CDR1 SGHRS, CDR2 YFSETQ. Here the CDR3 reads CAPGTGQGR.

V and J are TRBV7-2 and TRBJ2-1; 7 positions match TRBD2. This CDR3 region has 16 residues. Germline-derived CDR1 and CDR2 are SGHTA and FQGNSA. Trimming cost V 2 bases and J 9 bases; bases outside gene matches: 13. The CDR3 spells CASSLHRGSENGEQFF. DNA of the CDR3: TGTGCCAGCAGCTTACATCGCGGGAGCGAGAACGGTGAGCAGTTCTTC.

Within the sample, this clone is medium-sized. The chain is built from TRBV5-1 and TRBJ2-3, with D possibly being TRBD2 (6 bases). Trimming shortened V by 2 bases and J by 3 bases, and 7 bases separated the two germline ends. The CDR3 runs 13 residues. Per germline, CDR1 SGHRS and CDR2 YFSETQ. The CDR3 is CASSFGGTDTQYF. In DNA, the CDR3 is TGCGCCAGCAGCTTCGGGGGAACAGATACGCAGTATTTT.

The chain combines TRBV5-8 with TRBJ1-5; perhaps TRBD1 as D (5 bases). The germline V gene has CDR1 SGHTS and CDR2 YDEGEE. V lost 2 bases and J lost 0, with 12 bases in between. The CDR3 runs to 16 residues. For the CDR3, the DNA is TGTGCCAGCAGCTTTTTGGGGCTGAATAGCAATCAGCCCCAGCATTTT. Amino acid sequence: CASSFLGLNSNQPQHF.

This sequence joins TRBV3-1 (or the pseudogene TRBV3-2) and TRBJ1-2; D might be TRBD1 (6 bases). Germline CDR1 is LGHDT and CDR2 is YNNKEL (reference sequence). This CDR3 is built from 14 residues. V dropped 1 base and J dropped 6 bases, with 12 bases sitting between them. Here the CDR3 DNA reads TGTGCCAGCAGCCAAGGCAGGGGAAGGAATGGCTACACCTTC. Translation: CASSQGRGRNGYTF.

The gene calls are TRBV7-9 and TRBJ2-7; a possible D gene is TRBD2 (6 bases). V was pared by 5 bases and J by 9 bases, with 26 bases between. The length of the CDR3 is 16 residues. Germline V lookup: CDR1 SEHNR, CDR2 FQNEAQ (reference sequence). The CDR3 coding sequence is TGTGCCAGCAGCCACCCCCACCGGGACGCAGAGGAGGGGCAGTACTTC. Its translation is CASSHPHRDAEEGQYF. Complete variable domain (other parts from reference TRBV7-9 and TRBJ2-7): DTGVSQNPRHKITKRGQNVTFRCDPISEHNRLYWYRQTLGQGPEFLTYFQNEAQLEKSRLLSDRFSAERPKGSFSTLEIQRTEQGDSAMYLCASSHPHRDAEEGQYFGPGTRLTVT.

This clone is a singleton in its sample. This sequence joins TRBV27 and TRBJ2-5, with 9 bases lining up with TRBD1. With 2 bases clipped from V and 1 base from J, the junction kept 8 bases outside the gene matches. CDR1 is MNHEY, CDR2 SMNVEV, per germline (reference sequence). This CDR3 has 17 amino acids. For the CDR3, the DNA is TGTGCCAGCAGTTTAAGGGGACAGGGCGGTATCCAAGAGACCCAGTACTTC. Protein: CASSLRGQGGIQETQYF.

The V and J genes are TRBV19 and TRBJ2-5; 7 bases line up with TRBD1. The germline CDR1 and CDR2 sequences are LNHDA and SQIVND (reference sequence). This CDR3 has 14 amino acids. V shed 6 bases, J shed 5 bases, and the junction held 9 bases outside the gene matches. The CDR3 region has the DNA TGTGCCAGTAGCTTGACAGGGACGGTGGAGACCCAGTACTTC. Translated, it gives CASSLTGTVETQYF.

This clone was counted once. The chain combines TRBV23-1 with TRBJ1-5; TRBD1 matches 8 bases. TRBV23-1 is filed as an ORF, its function uncertain. V lost 8 bases to trimming and J lost 6 bases; unmatched junction nucleotides: 15. There are 16 residues in the CDR3. Here the CDR3 DNA reads TGCGCCAGCGGCGAGATCCCGGACAGGGCCGGTCAGCCCCAGCATTTT. Amino acid sequence: CASGEIPDRAGQPQHF.

This clone was seen only once. CDR3 coding DNA: TGTGCCAGTAGTTCGACAGGGAACACTGAAGCTTTCTTT. It specifies CASSSTGNTEAFF. This chain joins TRBV19 and TRBJ1-1; D perhaps matches TRBD1 (6 bases). The CDR3 is 13 residues long. Trimming shortened V by 5 bases and J by 1 base, and 8 bases separated the two germline ends. Germline V lookup: CDR1 LNHDA, CDR2 SQIVND (reference sequence).

The chain combines TRBV5-1 with TRBJ2-3; D gene uncertain. With 0 bases removed from V and 6 bases from J, the gap between germline ends came to 11 bases. Per germline, CDR1 SGHRS and CDR2 YFSETQ. CDR3 size: 14 residues. The CDR3 bases are TGCGCCAGCAGCTTGGCCACCGGAGCGGATACGCAGTATTTT. This translates into CASSLATGADTQYF.

This chain uses TRBV3-1 (or the pseudogene TRBV3-2) with TRBJ2-7, with 7 bases identical to TRBD2. The V gene end was trimmed by 2 bases and the J gene end by 3 bases; junction bases not matched to a gene: 13. Germline CDR1 and CDR2: LGHDT and YNNKEL (reference sequence). This CDR3 is 17 amino acids long. The CDR3 is CASSQTLAATSLYEQYF. The CDR3 DNA reads TGTGCCAGCAGCCAAACTCTAGCGGCGACTTCCCTCTACGAGCAGTACTTC.

Only one count was recorded for this clone. The V and J genes are TRBV5-1 and TRBJ1-2; TRBD1 matches 9 bases. The CDR3 totals 16 residues. CDR1 and CDR2 (germline): SGHRS, YFSETQ. The trim removed 0 bases at V and 4 bases at J, leaving 7 bases unmatched. CDR3 sequence reads: CASSLDRGQGSYGYTF. The CDR3 region has the DNA TGCGCCAGCAGCTTGGACCGGGGACAGGGCAGCTATGGCTACACCTTC.

The genes are TRBV4-2 and TRBJ1-1, with D unresolved. Per germline, CDR1 LGHNA and CDR2 YNFKEQ. The CDR3 totals 14 residues. V gave up 0 bases and J gave up 1 base, with 6 bases separating them. CDR3 in DNA: TGTGCCAGCAGCCAAGAAACGGGGAACACTGAAGCTTTCTTT. Protein product: CASSQETGNTEAFF.